A single T cell receptor beta chain is shown here with its context. The CDR3 spans 16 residues. The trim removed 4 bases at V and 3 bases at J, leaving 8 bases unmatched. Looked up from germline, CDR1 is MNHEY and CDR2 is SVGAGI. This record belongs to a study of shared T cell receptors in the human thymus. TCRdb's table, derived via immunoSEQ multiplex PCR, lists solely in-frame clones and lacks some. The sample lists about 660,000 clones, around 89% seen once, with approximately 0.011% in the top ten. These data were likewise used in another study, on human thymus T cells. That study adds: Among the donors, all were healthy Finnish infants having corrective surgery for congenital heart defects. Corrective heart surgery yielded resections, and these provided the thymus tissue. In thymic and blood repertoires alike, V and J usage looked biased.

This chain joins TRBV6-5 and TRBJ2-7, with 11 bases fitting TRBD1. This receptor was identified in a boy in the first two years of life with a congenital heart defect. The sequenced material came from thymocytes. CDR3 protein: CASSSPRTGGHYEQYF. The CDR3 DNA reads TGTGCCAGCAGTTCACCTAGGACAGGGGGCCACTACGAGCAGTACTTC.